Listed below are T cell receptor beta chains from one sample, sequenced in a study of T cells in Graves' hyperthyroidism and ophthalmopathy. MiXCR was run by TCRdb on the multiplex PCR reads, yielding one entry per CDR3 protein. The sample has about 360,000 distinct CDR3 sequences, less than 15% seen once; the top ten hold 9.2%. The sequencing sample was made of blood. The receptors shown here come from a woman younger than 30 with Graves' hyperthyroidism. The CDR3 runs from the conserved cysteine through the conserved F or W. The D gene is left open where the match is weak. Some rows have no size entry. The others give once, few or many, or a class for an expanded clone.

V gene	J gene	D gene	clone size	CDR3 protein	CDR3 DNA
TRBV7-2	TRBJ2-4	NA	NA	CASSLGGRQVTIQYF	TGTGCCAGCAGCTTAGGCGGGCGCCAGGTTACTATTCAGTACTTC
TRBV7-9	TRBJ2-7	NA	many	CASSFGGSPYEQYF	TGTGCCAGCAGCTTTGGGGGCAGTCCCTACGAGCAGTACTTC
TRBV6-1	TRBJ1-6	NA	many	CASSERGLGPYYHSPLHF	TGTGCCAGCAGTGAAAGGGGGTTGGGGCCCTATTACCATTCACCCCTCCACTTT
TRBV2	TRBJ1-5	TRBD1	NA	CASSWDRNLDSNQPQHF	TGTGCCAGCAGTTGGGACAGGAACCTCGATAGCAATCAGCCCCAGCATTTT
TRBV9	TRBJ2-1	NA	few	CASSPRNSGGEQFF	TGTGCCAGCAGCCCCCGGAACTCCGGCGGTGAGCAGTTCTTC
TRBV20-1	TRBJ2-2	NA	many	CSAVEGSNTGELFF	TGCAGTGCTGTTGAAGGGTCCAACACCGGGGAGCTGTTTTTT
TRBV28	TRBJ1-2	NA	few	CASSYRLNYGYTF	TGTGCCAGCAGCTACCGTCTAAACTATGGCTACACCTTC
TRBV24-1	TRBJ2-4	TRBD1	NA	CATSDSGQGVAKNIQYF	TGTGCCACCAGTGACTCGGGACAGGGGGTCGCCAAAAACATTCAGTACTTC
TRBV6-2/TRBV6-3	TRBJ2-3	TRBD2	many	CASSYSGSGIPDTQYF	TGTGCCAGCAGTTACTCGGGTAGCGGGATCCCAGATACGCAGTATTTT
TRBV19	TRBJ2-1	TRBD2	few	CASSYPETSGSDNNEQFF	TGTGCCAGTAGTTACCCAGAGACTAGCGGGAGTGATAACAATGAGCAGTTCTTC
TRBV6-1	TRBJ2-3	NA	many	CASRPLDGRGTDTQYF	TGTGCCAGCAGGCCTTTGGACGGACGCGGAACAGATACGCAGTATTTT
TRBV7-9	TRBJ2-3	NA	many	CASSLVPTADTQYF	TGTGCCAGCAGCTTAGTTCCAACCGCAGATACGCAGTATTTT
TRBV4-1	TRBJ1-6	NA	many	CASSQVVDWGGESPLHF	TGCGCCAGCAGCCAAGTTGTGGATTGGGGGGGTGAATCACCCCTCCACTTT
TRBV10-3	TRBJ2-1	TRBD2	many	CAAGLAGDDEQFF	TGTGCGGCAGGACTAGCGGGAGATGATGAGCAGTTCTTC
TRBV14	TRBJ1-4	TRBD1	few	CASSQTSGQGLRKLFF	TGTGCCAGCAGCCAAACCTCGGGACAGGGGTTAAGAAAACTGTTTTTT
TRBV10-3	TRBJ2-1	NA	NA	CAISDNIWQGNEQFF	TGTGCCATCAGTGACAATATTTGGCAGGGCAATGAGCAGTTCTTC
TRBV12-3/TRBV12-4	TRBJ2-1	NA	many	CASSSTEGEFPYNEQFF	TGTGCCAGCAGTAGCACCGAGGGGGAATTCCCCTACAATGAGCAGTTCTTC
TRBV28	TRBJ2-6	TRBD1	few	CASSSTGSGANVLTF	TGTGCCAGCAGTTCGACAGGGTCTGGGGCCAACGTCCTGACTTTC
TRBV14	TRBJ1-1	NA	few	CASSLGSVNTEAFF	TGTGCCAGCTCACTGGGCAGTGTGAACACTGAAGCTTTCTTT
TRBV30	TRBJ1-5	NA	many	CAWSRSLPNQPQHF	TGTGCCTGGAGTAGATCTTTACCCAATCAGCCCCAGCATTTT
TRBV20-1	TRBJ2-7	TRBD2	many	CSARADGGRVIEQYF	TGCAGTGCGAGAGCAGACGGCGGGAGAGTGATCGAGCAGTACTTC
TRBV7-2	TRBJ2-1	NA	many	CASSLGQPPNNEQFF	TGTGCCAGCAGCTTAGGACAGCCTCCTAACAATGAGCAGTTCTTC
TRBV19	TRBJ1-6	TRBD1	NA	CASSWRQGNSPLHF	TGTGCCAGTAGTTGGAGACAGGGGAATTCACCCCTCCACTTT